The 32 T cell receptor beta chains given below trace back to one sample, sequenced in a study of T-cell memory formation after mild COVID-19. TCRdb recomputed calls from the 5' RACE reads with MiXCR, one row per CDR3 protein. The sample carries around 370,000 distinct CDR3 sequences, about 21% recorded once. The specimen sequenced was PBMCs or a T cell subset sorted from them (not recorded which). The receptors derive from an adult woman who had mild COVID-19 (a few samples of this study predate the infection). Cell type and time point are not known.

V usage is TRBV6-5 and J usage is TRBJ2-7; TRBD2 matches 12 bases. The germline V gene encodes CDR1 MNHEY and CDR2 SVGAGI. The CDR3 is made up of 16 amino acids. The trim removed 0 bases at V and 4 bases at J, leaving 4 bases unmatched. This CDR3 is CASSYSRLAGEYEQYF. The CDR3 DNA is TGTGCCAGCAGTTACTCGCGACTAGCGGGAGAGTACGAGCAGTACTTC.

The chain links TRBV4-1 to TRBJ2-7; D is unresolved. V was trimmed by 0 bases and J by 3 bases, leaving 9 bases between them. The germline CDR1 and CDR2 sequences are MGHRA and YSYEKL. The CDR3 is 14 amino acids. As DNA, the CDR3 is TGCGCCAGCAGCCAAGATGGCAGGTTCTACGAGCAGTACTTC. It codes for CASSQDGRFYEQYF.

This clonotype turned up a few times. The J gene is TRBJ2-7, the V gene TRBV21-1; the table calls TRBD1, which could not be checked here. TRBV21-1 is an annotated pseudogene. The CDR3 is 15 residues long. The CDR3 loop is CASSPCGQGPYEQYF. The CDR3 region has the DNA TGTGCCAGCAGCCCCTGCGGGCAGGGACCCTACGAGCAGTACTTC.

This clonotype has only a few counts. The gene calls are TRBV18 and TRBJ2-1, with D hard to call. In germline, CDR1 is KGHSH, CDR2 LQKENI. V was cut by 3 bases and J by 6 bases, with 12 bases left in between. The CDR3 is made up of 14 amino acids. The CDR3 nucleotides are TGTGCCAGCTCACCGACGGAGATTCGCAATGAGCAGTTCTTC. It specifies CASSPTEIRNEQFF.

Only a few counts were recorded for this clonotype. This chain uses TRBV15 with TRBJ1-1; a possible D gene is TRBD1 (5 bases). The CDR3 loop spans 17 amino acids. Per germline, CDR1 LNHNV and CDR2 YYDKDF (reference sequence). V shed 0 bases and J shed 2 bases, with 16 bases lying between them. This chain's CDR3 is CATSREGDGYDNTEAFF. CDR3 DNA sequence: TGTGCCACCAGCAGAGAGGGGGACGGGTATGATAACACTGAAGCTTTCTTT.

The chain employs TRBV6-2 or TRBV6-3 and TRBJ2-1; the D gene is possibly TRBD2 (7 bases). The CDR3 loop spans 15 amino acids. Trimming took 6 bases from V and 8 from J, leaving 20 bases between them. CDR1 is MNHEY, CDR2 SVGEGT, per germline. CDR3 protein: CASSPWGGPMDEQFF. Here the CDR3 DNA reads TGTGCCAGCAGCCCCTGGGGGGGCCCCATGGATGAGCAGTTCTTC.

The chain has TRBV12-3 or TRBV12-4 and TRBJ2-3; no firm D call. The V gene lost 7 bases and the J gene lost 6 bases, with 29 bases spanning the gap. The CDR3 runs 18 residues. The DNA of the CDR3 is TGTGCCAGCATCCTAGGAACTACTCTCCATCCCTCCGGGGATACGCAGTATTTT. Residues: CASILGTTLHPSGDTQYF.

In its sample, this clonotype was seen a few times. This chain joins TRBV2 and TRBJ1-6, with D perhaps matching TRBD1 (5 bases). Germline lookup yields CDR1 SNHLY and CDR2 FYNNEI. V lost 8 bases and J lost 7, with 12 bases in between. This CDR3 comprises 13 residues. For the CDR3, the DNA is TGTGCCAGCTCAAAAACAGGAAATTCACCCCTCCACTTT. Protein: CASSKTGNSPLHF.

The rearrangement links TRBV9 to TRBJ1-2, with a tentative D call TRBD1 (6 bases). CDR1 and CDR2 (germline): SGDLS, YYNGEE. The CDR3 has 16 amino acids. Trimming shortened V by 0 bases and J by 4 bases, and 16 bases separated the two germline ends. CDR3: CASSVEPQGPAYGYTF. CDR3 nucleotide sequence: TGTGCCAGCAGCGTAGAACCACAGGGACCCGCCTATGGCTACACCTTC.

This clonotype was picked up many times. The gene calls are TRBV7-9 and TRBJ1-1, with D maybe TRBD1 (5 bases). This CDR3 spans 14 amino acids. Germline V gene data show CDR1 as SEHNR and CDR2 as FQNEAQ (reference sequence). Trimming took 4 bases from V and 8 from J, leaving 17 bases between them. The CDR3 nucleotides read TGTGCCAGCAGCTCCGTAACAGGTACTACAGAAGCTTTCTTT. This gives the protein CASSSVTGTTEAFF.

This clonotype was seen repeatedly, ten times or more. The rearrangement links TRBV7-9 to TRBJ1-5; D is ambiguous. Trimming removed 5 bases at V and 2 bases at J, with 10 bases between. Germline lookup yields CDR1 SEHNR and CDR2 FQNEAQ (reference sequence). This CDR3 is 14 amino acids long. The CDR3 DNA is TGTGCCAGCAGCCCAGACGGAGGCAATCAGCCCCAGCATTTT. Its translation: CASSPDGGNQPQHF.

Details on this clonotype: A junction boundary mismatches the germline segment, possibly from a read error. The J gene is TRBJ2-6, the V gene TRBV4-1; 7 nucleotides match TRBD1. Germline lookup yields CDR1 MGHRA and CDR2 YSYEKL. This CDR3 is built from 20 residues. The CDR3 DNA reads TGCGCCAGCGGCCAGGGGGTGACAGGCCTAATGATCTCTGGGGCCAACGTCCTGACTTTC. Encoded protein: CASGQGVTGLMISGANVLTF.

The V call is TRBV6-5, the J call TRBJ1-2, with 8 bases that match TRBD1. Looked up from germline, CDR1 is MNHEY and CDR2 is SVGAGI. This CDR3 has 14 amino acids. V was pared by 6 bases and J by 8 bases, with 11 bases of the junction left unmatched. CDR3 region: CASRQTGEWSGYTF. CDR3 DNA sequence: TGTGCCAGCAGGCAGACAGGGGAGTGGAGCGGCTACACCTTC.

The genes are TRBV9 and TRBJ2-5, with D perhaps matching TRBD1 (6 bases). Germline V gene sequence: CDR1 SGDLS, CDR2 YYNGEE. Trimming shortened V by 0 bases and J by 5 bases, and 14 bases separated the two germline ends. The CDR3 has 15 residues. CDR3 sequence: CASSVEGRGWETQYF. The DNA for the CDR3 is TGTGCCAGCAGCGTAGAAGGCAGGGGATGGGAGACCCAGTACTTC.

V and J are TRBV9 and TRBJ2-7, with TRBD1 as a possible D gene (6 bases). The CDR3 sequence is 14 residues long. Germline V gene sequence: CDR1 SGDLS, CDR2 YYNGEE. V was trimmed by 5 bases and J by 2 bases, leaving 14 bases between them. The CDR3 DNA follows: TGTGCCAGCAGTGTGGGACACGTAACCTACGAGCAGTACTTC. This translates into CASSVGHVTYEQYF.

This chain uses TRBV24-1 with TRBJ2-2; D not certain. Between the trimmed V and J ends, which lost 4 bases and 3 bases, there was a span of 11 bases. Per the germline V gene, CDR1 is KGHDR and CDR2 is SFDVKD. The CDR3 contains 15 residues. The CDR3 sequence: CATSDIQSHTGELFF. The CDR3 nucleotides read TGTGCCACCAGTGACATCCAGAGCCACACCGGGGAGCTGTTTTTT.

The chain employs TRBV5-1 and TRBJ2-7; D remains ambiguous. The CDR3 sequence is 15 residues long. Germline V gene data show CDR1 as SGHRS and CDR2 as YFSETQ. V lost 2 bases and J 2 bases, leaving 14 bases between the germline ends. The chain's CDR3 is CASSLKVTNPYEQYF. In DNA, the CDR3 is TGCGCCAGCAGCTTAAAGGTTACCAACCCCTACGAGCAGTACTTC. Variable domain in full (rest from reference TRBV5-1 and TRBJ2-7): KAGVTQTPRYLIKTRGQQVTLSCSPISGHRSVSWYQQTPGQGLQFLFEYFSETQRNKGNFPGRFSGRQFSNSRSEMNVSTLELGDSALYLCASSLKVTNPYEQYFGPGTRLTVT.

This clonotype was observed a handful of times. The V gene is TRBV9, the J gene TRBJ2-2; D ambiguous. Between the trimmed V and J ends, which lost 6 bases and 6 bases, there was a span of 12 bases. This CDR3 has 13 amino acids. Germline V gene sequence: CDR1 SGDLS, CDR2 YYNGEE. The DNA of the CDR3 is TGTGCCAGCACCGTGGATTCCGCCGGGGAGCTGTTTTTT. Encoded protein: CASTVDSAGELFF. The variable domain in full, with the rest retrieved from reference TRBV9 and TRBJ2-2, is DSGVTQTPKHLITATGQRVTLRCSPRSGDLSVYWYQQSLDQGLQFLIQYYNGEERAKGNILERFSAQQFPDLHSELNLSSLELGDSALYFCASTVDSAGELFFGEGSRLTVL.

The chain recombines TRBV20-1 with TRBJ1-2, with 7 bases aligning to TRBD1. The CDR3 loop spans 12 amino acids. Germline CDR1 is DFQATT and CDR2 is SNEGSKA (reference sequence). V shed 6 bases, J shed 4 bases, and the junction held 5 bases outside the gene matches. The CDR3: CSARGGPYGYTF. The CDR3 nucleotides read TGCAGTGCCAGGGGGGGGCCCTATGGCTACACCTTC.

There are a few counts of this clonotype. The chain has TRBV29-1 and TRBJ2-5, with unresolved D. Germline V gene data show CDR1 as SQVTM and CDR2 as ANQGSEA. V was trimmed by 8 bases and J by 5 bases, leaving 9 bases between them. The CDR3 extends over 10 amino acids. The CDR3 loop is CSSKQETQYF. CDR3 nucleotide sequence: TGCAGCTCCAAACAGGAGACCCAGTACTTC.

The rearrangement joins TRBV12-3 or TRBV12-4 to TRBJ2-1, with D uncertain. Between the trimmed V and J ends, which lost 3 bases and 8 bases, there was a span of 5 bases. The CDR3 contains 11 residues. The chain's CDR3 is CASSFTYEQFF. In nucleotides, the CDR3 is TGTGCCAGCAGTTTCACCTATGAGCAGTTCTTC.

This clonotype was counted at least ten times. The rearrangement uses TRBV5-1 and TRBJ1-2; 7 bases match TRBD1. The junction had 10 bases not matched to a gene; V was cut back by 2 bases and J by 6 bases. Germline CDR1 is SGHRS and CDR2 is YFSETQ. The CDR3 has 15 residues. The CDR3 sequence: CASSFLRQGSDGYTF. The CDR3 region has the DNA TGCGCCAGCAGCTTCCTCCGACAGGGATCGGATGGCTACACCTTC.

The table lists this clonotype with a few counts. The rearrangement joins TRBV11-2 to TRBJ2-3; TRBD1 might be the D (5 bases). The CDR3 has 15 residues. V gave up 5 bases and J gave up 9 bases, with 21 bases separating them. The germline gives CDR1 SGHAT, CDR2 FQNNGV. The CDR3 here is CASSPRIRAERTQYF. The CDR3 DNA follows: TGTGCCAGCAGCCCGAGAATCAGGGCCGAGAGGACGCAGTATTTT.

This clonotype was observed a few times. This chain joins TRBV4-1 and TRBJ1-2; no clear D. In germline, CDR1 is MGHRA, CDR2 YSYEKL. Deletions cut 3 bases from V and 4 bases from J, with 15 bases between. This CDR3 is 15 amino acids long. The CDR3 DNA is TGCGCCAGCAGCCAGGTTGCTACCGACGGCTATGGCTACACCTTC. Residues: CASSQVATDGYGYTF.

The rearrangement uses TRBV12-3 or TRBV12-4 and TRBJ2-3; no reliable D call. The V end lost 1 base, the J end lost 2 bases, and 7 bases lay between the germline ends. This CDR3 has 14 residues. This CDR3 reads CASSLDGYTDTQYF. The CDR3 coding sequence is TGTGCCAGCAGTTTAGACGGCTACACAGATACGCAGTATTTT.

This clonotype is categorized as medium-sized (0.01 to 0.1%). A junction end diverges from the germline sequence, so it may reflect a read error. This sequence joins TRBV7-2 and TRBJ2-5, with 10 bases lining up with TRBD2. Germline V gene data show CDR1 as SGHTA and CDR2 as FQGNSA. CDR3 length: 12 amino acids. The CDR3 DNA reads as TGTGCCAGCAGCTTTGAGCGGGAGGGCCTGCACTTC. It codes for CASSFEREGLHF.

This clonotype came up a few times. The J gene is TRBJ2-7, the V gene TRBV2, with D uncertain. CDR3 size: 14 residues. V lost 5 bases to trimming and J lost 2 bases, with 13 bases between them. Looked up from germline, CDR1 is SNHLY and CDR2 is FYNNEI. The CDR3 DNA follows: TGTGCCAGCAGTCGAACAGACGCTACCTACGAGCAGTACTTC. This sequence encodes CASSRTDATYEQYF.

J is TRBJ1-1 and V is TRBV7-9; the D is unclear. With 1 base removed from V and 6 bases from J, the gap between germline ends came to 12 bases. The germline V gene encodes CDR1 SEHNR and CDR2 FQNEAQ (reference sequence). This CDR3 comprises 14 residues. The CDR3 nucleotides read TGTGCCAGCAGCTTAGGGGGTTGGGGTGCTGAAGCTTTCTTT. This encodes CASSLGGWGAEAFF.

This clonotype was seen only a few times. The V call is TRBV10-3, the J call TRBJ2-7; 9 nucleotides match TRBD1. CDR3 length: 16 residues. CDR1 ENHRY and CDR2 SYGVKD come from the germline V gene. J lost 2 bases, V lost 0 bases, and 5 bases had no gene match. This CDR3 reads CAISESYGQGTYEQYF. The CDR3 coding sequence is TGTGCCATCAGTGAGTCGTATGGACAGGGGACCTACGAGCAGTACTTC.

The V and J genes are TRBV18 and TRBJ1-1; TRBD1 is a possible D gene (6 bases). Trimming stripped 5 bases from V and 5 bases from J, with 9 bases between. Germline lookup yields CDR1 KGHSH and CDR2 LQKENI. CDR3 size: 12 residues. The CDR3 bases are TGTGCCAGCTCATTCACAGGGACTGAAGCTTTCTTT. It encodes CASSFTGTEAFF.

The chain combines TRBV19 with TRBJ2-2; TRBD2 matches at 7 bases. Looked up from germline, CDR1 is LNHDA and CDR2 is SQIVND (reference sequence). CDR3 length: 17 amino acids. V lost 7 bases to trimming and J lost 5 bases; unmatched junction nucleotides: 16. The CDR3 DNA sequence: TGTGCCAGTACCTCCCCGGGTGGAGCGGGGTATACCGGGGAGCTGTTTTTT. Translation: CASTSPGGAGYTGELFF.

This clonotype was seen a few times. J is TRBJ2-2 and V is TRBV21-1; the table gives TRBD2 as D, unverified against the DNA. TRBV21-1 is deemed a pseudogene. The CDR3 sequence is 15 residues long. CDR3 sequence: CASSRRTANTGELFF. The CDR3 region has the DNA TGTGCCAGCAGCAGGAGGACGGCGAACACCGGGGAGCTGTTTTTT.